The rows below give T cell receptor beta chains drawn from one sample of a study of blood T cell repertoires in COVID-19. Repertoires were generated with immunoSEQ multiplex PCR, while TCRdb's copy carries only in-frame clones and drops some. The repertoire holds around 220,000 clones, around 84% seen once, with roughly 4.1% in the top ten. Sequencing input: peripheral blood. The source of these receptors is a man aged 45-65 years with acute or convalescent COVID-19. The CDR3 runs from the conserved cysteine through the conserved F or W.

j_call v_call cdr3_aa
TRBJ2-6 TRBV3-1/TRBV3-2 CASSQAPQGMGSGANVLTF
TRBJ1-1 TRBV3-1/TRBV3-2 CASRLGVGTEAFF
TRBJ1-5 TRBV18 CASSRGGNQPQHF
TRBJ2-7 TRBV6-1 CASSEGIGTGLYEQYF
TRBJ1-1 TRBV19 CASSIDGRQTNTEAFF
TRBJ1-5 TRBV4-2 CASSQDEQGMYQPQHF
TRBJ2-1 TRBV5-1 CASSHEGPRKANEQFF
TRBJ1-1 TRBV5-1 CASAAAASGFGEAFF
TRBJ1-1 TRBV6-5 CASSIGTSNTEAFF
TRBJ2-5 TRBV3-1/TRBV3-2 CASSQVRGGGETQYF
TRBJ1-5 TRBV19 CATNSVGEGNQPQHF
TRBJ1-1 TRBV29-1 CSVEGSGGQENTEAFF
TRBJ2-7 TRBV7-8 CASSLTGYYEQYF
TRBJ1-3 TRBV2 CASSVQNSGNTIYF
TRBJ1-6 TRBV11-2 CASSLDLGQINSPLHF
TRBJ2-2 TRBV3-1/TRBV3-2 CASSQQLAGGTGELFF
TRBJ2-7 TRBV13 CASSPGTSGVSYEQYF
TRBJ2-7 TRBV9 CASSARERGGYYEQYF
TRBJ1-2 TRBV30 CAWSAGTGLYGYTF
TRBJ1-6 TRBV7-2 CASSLKQGDSPLHF
TRBJ2-1 TRBV5-1 CASSLTSGGANEQFF
TRBJ2-7 TRBV6-5 CASSYSRGNEQYF
TRBJ1-2 TRBV19 CASSSTGLIYGYTF
TRBJ2-3 TRBV11-1 CASTEGGASTDTQYF
TRBJ1-4 TRBV5-4 CASSLRQGEKLFF
TRBJ2-7 TRBV27 CASSPRTGYYEQYF
TRBJ2-1 TRBV2 CASSETSVYNEQFF
TRBJ2-4 TRBV18 CASSPVGAGKNIQYF
TRBJ2-2 TRBV6-5 CASVGQRVTGELFF
TRBJ1-1 TRBV9 CASSVGGDTEAFF
TRBJ1-2 TRBV12-3/TRBV12-4 CASSLSPGNGYTF
TRBJ1-1 TRBV28 CASRNPGGASTEAFF
TRBJ2-1 TRBV18 CASSPRDMTYNEQFF
TRBJ2-1 TRBV5-1 CASSLGGTHIDEQFF
TRBJ1-4 TRBV6-1 CASSEGPPGQGDEKLFF
TRBJ2-1 TRBV5-6 CASSRRGPLGNEQFF
TRBJ1-3 TRBV4-1 CASSPGQNSGNTIYF
TRBJ1-2 TRBV6-2/TRBV6-3 CASSPTGHRGYTF
TRBJ2-1 TRBV7-2 CASSRRTGRNNEQFF
TRBJ2-7 TRBV4-2 CASSPGQSPDEQYF